This TCR beta chain is drawn from a study of T cells expressing NK-cell markers. Study-level information: The authors derived TCR beta repertoires from sorted CD3+CD56+NKG2C+, CD3+CD56+NKG2C- and CD3+CD56-NKG2C+ T cells. The study, taken as a whole, reports: It remained uncertain whether the expanded NKG2C+ T cell clones were specific for HCMV antigens. Six of the donors carried dominant NKG2C+ clonotypes that took up roughly 1.0-8% of their CD8+ T cells.

TCRdb re-called the 5' RACE reads and shows each CDR3 protein once, DNA omitted. With more than 20,000 distinct CDR3 sequences in the sample, the ten largest clones hold approximately 53%. Concerning this clonotype: Its antigen remains unidentified.

The length of the CDR3 is 15 residues. The germline gives CDR1 LNHDA, CDR2 SQIVND (reference sequence). The sample was blood T cells: a sorted CD56 or NKG2C T cell subset, CD4+ or CD8+ T cells, or bulk PBMC T cells (not recorded which). This clonotype originated in a man aged 18-70 years in good health. The chain links TRBV19 to TRBJ2-3; the TCRdb D gene call, TRBD1, has no DNA to confirm it. CDR3: CASSIQGFGTDTQYF.